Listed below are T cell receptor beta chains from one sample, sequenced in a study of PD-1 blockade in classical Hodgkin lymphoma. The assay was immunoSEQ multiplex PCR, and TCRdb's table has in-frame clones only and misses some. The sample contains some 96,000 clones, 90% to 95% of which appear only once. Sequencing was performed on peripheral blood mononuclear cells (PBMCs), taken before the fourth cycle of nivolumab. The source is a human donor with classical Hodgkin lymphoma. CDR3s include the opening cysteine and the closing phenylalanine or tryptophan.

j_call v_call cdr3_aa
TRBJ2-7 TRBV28 CASSTYEQYF
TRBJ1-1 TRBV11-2 CASSLAGRRAANTEAFF
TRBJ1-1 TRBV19 CASSVVGNTEAFF
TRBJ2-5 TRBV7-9 CASSLAAKEAQYF
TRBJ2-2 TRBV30 CASQGTGELFF
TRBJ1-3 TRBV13 CASSSLGVGNTIYF
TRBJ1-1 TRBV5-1 CASSWNGANTEAFF
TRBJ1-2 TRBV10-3 CAISDPRELVRYTF
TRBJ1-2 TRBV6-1 CASSEAWGQYGYTF
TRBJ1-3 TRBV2 CASTNTGNTIYF
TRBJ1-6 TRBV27 CASSPGTGGGPPLHF
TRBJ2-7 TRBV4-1 CASSRSSGGLYEQYF
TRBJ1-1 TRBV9 CASSVATIGQLTEAFF
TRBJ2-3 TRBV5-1 CASSLVFGGPGGTDTQYF
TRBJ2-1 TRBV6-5 CASSYGLDNEQFF
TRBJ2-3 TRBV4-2 CASSTKSTDTQYF
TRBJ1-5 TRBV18 CASSTTRQFSGNQPQHF
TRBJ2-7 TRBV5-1 CASSWNRGEQYF
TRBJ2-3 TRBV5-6 CASSPGLAGVLDTQYF
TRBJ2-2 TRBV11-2 CASNRGEDPGELFF
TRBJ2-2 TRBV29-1 CSVDAPSGQGALGTGELFF
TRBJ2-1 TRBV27 CASSPQLVAHSNEQFF
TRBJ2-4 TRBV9 CASAGVAKNIQYF
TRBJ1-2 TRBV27 CASSLSTGGGYTF
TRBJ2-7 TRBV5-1 CASSLTGENTPHLEQYF
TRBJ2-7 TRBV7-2 CASSYDREGNSYEQYF
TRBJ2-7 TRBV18 CASSPPQGGVYEQYF
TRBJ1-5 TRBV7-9 CASSLFPDQPQHF
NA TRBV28 CASSLGGRFYEQYF
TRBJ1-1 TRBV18 CASSPPGQGSRNTEAFF
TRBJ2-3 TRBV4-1 CASSPPPGRHLTDTQYF
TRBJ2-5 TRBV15 CATSRSGSSEETQYF
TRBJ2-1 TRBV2 CASREASGRAGGGEQFF
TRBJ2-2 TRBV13 CASSSLLAAPLGGNTGELFF
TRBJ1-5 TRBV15 CATSRAQSGYSNQPQHF
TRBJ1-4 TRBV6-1 CAGGGEWEKLFF
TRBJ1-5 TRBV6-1 CASSDFQPQHF
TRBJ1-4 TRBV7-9 CASSSGTGGIATNEKLFF
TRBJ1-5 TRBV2 CASSWSRTGDGNQPQHF
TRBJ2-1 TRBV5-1 CASSLARNEQFF
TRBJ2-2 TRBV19 CASSIRPAGAGGSTGELFF
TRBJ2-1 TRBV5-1 CASSLDGLAGNNEQFF
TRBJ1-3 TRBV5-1 CASSLGQGGGNTIYF
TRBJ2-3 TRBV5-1 CASRFGRLSHPDTQYF
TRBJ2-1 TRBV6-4 CASSEAAAMSYNEQFF